This T cell receptor (beta chain) was captured by sequencing in a study of cytomegalovirus exposure and HLA in healthy donors. Overall study findings and caveats: Testing in vitro showed a few CMV-associated chains specific for CMV antigens. Association with HLA alleles at 0.05 false discovery rate was found for 16,951 TCR beta sequences in a later analysis.

The CDR3 runs to 11 residues. Germline CDR1 is MNHEY and CDR2 is SVGAGI. V lost 2 bases to trimming and J lost 13 bases; unmatched junction nucleotides: 4. Researchers ran the PCR with 60 Vbeta and 13 Jbeta primers. Clones were read by immunoSEQ multiplex PCR, and TCRdb kept only the in-frame ones, dropping some. The table shows 150,000 to 200,000 clones, with approximately 80% occurring only once. Of note for this clone: Antigen unknown.

The J gene is TRBJ2-5, the V gene TRBV6-5; 7 bases are a match to TRBD1. The sequenced sample was PBMCs. The receptor was derived from a woman aged 40 to 55 in good health and CMV-seronegative. The CDR3 spells CASSYLDRWYF. As DNA, the CDR3 is TGTGCCAGCAGTTACCTGGACAGGTGGTACTTC.